This record looks at one T cell receptor beta chain sequence and its context. Profiled with immunoSEQ multiplex PCR; TCRdb holds only in-frame clones, not every one. The repertoire includes 2 million to 3 million clones, roughly 92% of them detected once, and around 0.14% sits in the top ten. CDR1 is LGHNA, CDR2 YSLEER, per germline. This CDR3 has 15 residues. Between the trimmed V and J ends, which lost 0 bases and 3 bases, there was a span of 12 bases. These data come from a study of shared clonotypes between healthy human individuals. Sequenced input: naive CD4+ T cells sorted from blood. Subset here: CD45RA+ positively selected. The chain carries TRBV4-3 and TRBJ2-7; possibly TRBD1 for D (6 bases). The TCR sequence derives from a man younger than 30 in good health. In nucleotides, the CDR3 is TGCGCCAGCAGCCAAGAACAGGGACCCAACTACGAGCAGTACTTC. Its protein is CASSQEQGPNYEQYF.